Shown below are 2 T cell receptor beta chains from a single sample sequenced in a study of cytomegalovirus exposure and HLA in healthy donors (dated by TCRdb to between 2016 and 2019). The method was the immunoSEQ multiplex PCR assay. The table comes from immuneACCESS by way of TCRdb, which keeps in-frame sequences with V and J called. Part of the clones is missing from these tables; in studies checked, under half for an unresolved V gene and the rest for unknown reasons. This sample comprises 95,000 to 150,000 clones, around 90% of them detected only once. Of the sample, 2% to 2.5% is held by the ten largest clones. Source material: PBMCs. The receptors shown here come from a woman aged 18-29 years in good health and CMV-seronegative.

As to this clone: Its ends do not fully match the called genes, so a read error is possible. DNA of the CDR3: TGCAGCGTTGAAGATCGGGAGGGGGAATCCTTC. This gives the protein CSVEDREGESF. This chain joins TRBV29-1 and TRBJ2-7, with 8 bases lining up with TRBD2. Germline V lookup: CDR1 SQVTM, CDR2 ANQGSEA. The CDR3 covers 11 residues.

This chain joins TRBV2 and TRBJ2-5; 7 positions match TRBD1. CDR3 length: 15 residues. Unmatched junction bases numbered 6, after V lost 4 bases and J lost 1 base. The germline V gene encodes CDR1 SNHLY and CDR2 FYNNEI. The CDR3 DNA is TGTGCCAGCAGTGGACACAGGGGATTCCAAGAGACCCAGTACTTC. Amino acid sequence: CASSGHRGFQETQYF.